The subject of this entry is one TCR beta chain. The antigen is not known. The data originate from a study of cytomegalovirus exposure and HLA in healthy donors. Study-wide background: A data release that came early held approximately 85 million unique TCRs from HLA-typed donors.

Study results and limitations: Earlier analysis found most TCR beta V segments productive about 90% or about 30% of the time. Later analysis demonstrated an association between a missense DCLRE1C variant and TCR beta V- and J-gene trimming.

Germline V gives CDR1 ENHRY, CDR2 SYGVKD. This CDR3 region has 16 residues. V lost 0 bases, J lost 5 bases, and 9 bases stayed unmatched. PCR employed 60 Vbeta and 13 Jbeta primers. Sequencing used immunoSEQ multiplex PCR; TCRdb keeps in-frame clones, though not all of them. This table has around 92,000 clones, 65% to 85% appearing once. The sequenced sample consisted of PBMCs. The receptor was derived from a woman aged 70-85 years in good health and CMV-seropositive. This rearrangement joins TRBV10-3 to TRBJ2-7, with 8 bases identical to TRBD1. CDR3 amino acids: CAISESRGRGPNEQYF. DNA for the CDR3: TGTGCCATCAGTGAGTCACGAGGCAGGGGGCCAAACGAGCAGTACTTC.